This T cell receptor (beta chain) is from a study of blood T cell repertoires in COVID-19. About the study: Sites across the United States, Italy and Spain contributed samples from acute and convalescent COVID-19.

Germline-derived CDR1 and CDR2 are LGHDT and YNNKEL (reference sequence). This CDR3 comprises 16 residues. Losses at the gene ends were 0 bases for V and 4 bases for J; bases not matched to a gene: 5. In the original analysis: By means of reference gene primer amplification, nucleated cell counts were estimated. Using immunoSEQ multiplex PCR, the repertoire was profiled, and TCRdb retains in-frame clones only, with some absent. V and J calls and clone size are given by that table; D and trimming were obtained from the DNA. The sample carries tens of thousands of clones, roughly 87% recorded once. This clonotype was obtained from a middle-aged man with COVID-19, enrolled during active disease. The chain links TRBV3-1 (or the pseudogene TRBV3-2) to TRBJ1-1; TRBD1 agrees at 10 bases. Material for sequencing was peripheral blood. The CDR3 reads CASSQDPGQGVTEAFF. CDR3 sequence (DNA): TGTGCCAGCAGCCAAGATCCAGGACAGGGGGTCACTGAAGCTTTCTTT.